Below, 5 T cell receptor beta chains from the same sample are listed, as sequenced in a study of T-cell reconstitution after alpha-beta-depleted transplantation in children (dated by TCRdb to between 2015 and 2016). To prepare the library, PCR was applied. The sample was run on an Illumina HiSeq 2500. TCR libraries were prepared with molecular barcoding, using unique molecular identifiers to normalize TCRbeta repertoire quantification. TCRdb reprocessed the public reads (quality trimming at Q25 with fastp, clone calling with MiXCR) and kept in-frame beta chains. Records with the same CDR3 protein are collapsed into one entry carrying the most frequent genes and DNA. Recorded for this sample are hundreds of thousands of distinct CDR3 sequences; around 16% of them occurred a single time. About 1.1% of the sample is in the top ten clones. The material sequenced was PBMCs from the stem cell graft donor, taken from the stem cell graft. The receptors derive from a human donor who donated a stem cell graft to a child with acute myeloid leukemia.

This clonotype was counted only a few times. The rearrangement joins TRBV7-9 to TRBJ2-2, with 7 bases lining up with TRBD1. With 5 bases clipped from V and 4 bases from J, the junction kept 1 base outside the gene matches. The CDR3 runs to 13 residues. Germline values: CDR1 SEHNR, CDR2 FQNEAQ (reference sequence). This chain's CDR3 is CASSHRGTGELFF. The CDR3 region has the DNA TGTGCCAGCAGCCACAGGGGCACCGGGGAGCTGTTTTTT.

This clonotype was detected many times. The chain links TRBV20-1 to TRBJ1-6; D unclear. V lost 3 bases and J lost 8, with 11 bases in between. CDR1 is DFQATT, CDR2 SNEGSKA, per germline (reference sequence). The CDR3 is 13 residues long. CDR3 in amino acids: CSASIRPHSPLHF. DNA for the CDR3: TGCAGTGCTAGTATCCGGCCGCATTCACCCCTCCACTTT.

The table lists this clonotype with many counts. J is TRBJ1-1 and V is TRBV6-5; D may be TRBD1 (6 bases). Trimming shortened V by 6 bases and J by 4 bases, and 12 bases separated the two germline ends. Per germline, CDR1 MNHEY and CDR2 SVGAGI. This CDR3 has 13 residues. The chain's CDR3 is CASRTGLATEAFF. As DNA, the CDR3 is TGTGCCAGCAGGACAGGCCTAGCCACTGAAGCTTTCTTT.

Many counts were recorded for this clonotype. V gene TRBV6-1 combines with J gene TRBJ2-3, with D tentatively TRBD1 (5 bases). CDR3 size: 14 residues. V lost 6 bases to trimming and J lost 6 bases, with 16 bases between them. Per germline, CDR1 MNHNS and CDR2 SASEGT. This CDR3 reads CASSQGIRVDTQYF. The CDR3 region has the DNA TGTGCCAGCAGCCAGGGTATCAGGGTGGATACGCAGTATTTT.

This clonotype was seen at least ten times. V gene TRBV6-5 combines with J gene TRBJ2-3, with TRBD2 as a possible D gene (6 bases). Trimming removed 4 bases at V and 1 base at J, with 9 bases between. The CDR3 length is 14 residues. The germline V gene encodes CDR1 MNHEY and CDR2 SVGAGI. The chain's CDR3 is CASSWASGTDTQYF. CDR3 coding DNA: TGTGCCAGCAGTTGGGCTAGCGGCACAGATACGCAGTATTTT.